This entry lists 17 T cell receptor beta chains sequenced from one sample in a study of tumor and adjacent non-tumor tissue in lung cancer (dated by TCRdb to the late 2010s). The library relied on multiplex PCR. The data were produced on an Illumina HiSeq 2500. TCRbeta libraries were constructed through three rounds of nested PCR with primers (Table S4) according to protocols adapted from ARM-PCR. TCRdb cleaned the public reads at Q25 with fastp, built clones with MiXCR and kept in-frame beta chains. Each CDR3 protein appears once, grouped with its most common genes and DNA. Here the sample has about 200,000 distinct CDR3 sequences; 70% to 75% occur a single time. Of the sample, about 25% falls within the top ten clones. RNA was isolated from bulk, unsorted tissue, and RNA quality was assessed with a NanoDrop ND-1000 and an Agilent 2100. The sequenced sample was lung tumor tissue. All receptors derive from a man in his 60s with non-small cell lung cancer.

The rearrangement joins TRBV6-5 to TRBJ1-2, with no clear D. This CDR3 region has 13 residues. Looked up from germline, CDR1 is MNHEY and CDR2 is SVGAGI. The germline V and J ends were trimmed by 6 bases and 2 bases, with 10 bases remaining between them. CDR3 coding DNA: TGTGCCAGCAGGCCCCTACGGAACTATGGCTACACCTTC. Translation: CASRPLRNYGYTF.

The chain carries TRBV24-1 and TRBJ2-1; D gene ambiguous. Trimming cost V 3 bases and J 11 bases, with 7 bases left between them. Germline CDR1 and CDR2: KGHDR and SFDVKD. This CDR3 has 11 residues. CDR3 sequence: CATSDRNKQFF. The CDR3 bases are TGTGCCACCAGTGATAGGAATAAGCAGTTCTTC.

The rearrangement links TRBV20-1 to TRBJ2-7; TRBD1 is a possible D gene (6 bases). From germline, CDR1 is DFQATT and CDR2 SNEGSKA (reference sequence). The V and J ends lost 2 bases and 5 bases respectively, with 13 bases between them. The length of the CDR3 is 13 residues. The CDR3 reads CSARPRTVNEQYF. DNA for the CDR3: TGCAGTGCTAGACCTAGGACAGTTAACGAGCAGTACTTC.

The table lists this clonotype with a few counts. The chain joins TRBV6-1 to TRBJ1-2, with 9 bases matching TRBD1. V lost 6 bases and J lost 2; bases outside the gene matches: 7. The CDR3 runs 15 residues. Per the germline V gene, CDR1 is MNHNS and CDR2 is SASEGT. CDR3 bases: TGTGCCAGCAGCGACACCGGGACAGGGAACTATGGCTACACCTTC. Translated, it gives CASSDTGTGNYGYTF.

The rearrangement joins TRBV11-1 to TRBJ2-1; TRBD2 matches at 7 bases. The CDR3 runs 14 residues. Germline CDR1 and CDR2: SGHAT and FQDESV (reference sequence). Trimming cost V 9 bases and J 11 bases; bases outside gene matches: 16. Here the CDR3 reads CASSHAREVLKQFF. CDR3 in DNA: TGTGCCAGTAGCCACGCCCGGGAGGTCCTTAAGCAGTTCTTC.

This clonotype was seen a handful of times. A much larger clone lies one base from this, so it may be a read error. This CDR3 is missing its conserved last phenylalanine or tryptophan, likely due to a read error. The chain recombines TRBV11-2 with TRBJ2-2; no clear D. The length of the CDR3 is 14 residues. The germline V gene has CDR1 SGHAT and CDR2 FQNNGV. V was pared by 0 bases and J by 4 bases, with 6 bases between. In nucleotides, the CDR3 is TGTGCCAGCAGCTTAGAATCTGGCACCGGGGAGCTGTTTCTT. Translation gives CASSLESGTGELFL.

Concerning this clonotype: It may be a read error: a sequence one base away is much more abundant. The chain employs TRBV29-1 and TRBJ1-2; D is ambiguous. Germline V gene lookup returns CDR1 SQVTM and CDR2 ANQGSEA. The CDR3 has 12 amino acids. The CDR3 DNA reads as TGCAGCGTTGAGGCCCAGAACTATGTCTACACCTTC. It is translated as CSVEAQNYVYTF.

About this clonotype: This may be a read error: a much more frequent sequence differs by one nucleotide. CDR3 in DNA: TGCAGTGCCCCGGACGGACAGGGTTTCTACACAGATACGAAGTATTTT. Protein product: CSAPDGQGFYTDTKYF. This chain connects TRBV20-1 to TRBJ2-3; 8 bases match TRBD1. CDR1 is DFQATT and CDR2 is SNEGSKA in the germline V gene (reference sequence). CDR3 size: 16 residues.

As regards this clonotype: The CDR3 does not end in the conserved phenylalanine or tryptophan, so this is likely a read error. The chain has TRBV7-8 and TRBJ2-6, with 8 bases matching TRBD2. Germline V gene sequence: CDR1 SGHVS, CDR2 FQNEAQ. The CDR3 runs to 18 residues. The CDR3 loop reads CAISPPGLDFSGANVLTL. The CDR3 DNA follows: TGTGCCATCAGCCCGCCGGGACTAGACTTCTCTGGGGCCAACGTCCTGACTTTA.

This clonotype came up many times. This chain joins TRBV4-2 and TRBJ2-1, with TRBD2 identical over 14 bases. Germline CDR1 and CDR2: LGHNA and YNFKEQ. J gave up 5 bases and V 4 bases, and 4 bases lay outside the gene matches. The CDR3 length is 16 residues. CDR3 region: CASSPTSGRADNEQFF. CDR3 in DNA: TGTGCCAGCAGCCCGACTAGCGGGAGGGCCGACAATGAGCAGTTCTTC.

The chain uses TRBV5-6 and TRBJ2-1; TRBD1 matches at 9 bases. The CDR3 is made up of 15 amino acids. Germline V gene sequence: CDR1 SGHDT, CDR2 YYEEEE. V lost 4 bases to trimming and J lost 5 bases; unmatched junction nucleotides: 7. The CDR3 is CASSRTGQGDNEQFF. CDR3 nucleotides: TGTGCCAGCAGCAGAACGGGACAGGGAGACAATGAGCAGTTCTTC.

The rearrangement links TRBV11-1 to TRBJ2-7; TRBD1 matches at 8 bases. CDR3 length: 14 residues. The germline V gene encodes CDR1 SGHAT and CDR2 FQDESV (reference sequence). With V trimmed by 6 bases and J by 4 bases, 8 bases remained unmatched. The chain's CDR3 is CASSTRTGSYEQYF. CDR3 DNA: TGTGCCAGCAGTACCCGGACAGGGTCATACGAGCAGTACTTC.

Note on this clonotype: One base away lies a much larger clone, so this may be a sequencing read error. The CDR3 is CSVLTDPLTDTQYF. The DNA of the CDR3 is TGCAGCGTTTTGACAGACCCTCTCACAGATACGCAGTATTTT. The rearrangement uses TRBV29-1 and TRBJ2-3; D may be TRBD1 (5 bases). The germline V and J ends were trimmed by 5 bases and 2 bases, with 14 bases remaining between them. This CDR3 has 14 residues. CDR1 and CDR2 (germline): SQVTM, ANQGSEA.

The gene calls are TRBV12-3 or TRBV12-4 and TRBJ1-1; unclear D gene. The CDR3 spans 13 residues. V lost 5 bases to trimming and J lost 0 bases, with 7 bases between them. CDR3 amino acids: CASSDQMNTEAFF. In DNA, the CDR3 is TGTGCCAGCAGTGATCAGATGAACACTGAAGCTTTCTTT.

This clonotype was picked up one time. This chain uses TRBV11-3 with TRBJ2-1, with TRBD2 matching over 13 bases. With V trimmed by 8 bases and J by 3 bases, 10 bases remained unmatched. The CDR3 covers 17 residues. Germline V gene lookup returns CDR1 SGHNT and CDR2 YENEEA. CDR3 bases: TGTGCCAGCTGTTCTCACCGGACTAGCGGGGGCTACAATGAGCAGTTCTTC. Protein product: CASCSHRTSGGYNEQFF.

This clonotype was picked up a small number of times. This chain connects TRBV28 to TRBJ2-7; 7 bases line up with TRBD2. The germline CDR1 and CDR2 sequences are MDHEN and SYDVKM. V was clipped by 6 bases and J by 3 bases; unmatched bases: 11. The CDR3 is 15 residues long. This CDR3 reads CASRPQSGTDYEQYF. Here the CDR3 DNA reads TGTGCCAGCAGACCCCAAAGCGGGACGGACTACGAGCAGTACTTC.

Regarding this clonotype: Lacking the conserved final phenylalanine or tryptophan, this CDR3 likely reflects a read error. CDR3 sequence reads: CASSQDLDRTSREGMKQFL. CDR3 nucleotides: TGCGCCAGCAGCCAAGATTTGGATAGAACTAGCAGGGAAGGGATGAAGCAGTTCTTA. The genes are TRBV4-1 and TRBJ2-1; D is possibly TRBD2 (6 bases). Germline-derived CDR1 and CDR2 are MGHRA and YSYEKL. This CDR3 has 19 amino acids. V lost 0 bases and J 11 bases, leaving 29 bases between the germline ends.